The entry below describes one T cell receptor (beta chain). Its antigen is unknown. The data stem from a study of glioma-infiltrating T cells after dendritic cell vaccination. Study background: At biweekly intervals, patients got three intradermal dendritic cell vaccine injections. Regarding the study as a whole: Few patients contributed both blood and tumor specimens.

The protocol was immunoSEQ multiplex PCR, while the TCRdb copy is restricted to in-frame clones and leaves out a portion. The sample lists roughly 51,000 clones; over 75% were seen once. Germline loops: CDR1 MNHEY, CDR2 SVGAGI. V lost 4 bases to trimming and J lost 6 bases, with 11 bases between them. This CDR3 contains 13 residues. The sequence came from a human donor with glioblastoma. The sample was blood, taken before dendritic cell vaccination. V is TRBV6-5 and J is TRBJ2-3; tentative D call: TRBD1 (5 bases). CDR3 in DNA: TGTGCCAGCAGTTCAGGGCTCCCGGATACGCAGTATTTT. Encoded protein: CASSSGLPDTQYF.